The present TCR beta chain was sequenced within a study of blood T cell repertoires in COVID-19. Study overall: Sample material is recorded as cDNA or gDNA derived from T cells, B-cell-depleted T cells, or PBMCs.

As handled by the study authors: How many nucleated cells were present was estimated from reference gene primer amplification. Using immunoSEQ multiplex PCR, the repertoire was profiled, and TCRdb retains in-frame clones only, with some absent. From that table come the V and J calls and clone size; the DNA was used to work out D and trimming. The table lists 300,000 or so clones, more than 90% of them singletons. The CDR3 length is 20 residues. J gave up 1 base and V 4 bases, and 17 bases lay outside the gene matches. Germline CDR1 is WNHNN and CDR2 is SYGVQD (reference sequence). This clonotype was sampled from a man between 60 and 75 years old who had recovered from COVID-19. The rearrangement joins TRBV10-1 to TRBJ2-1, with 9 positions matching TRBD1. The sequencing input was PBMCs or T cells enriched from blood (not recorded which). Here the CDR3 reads CASSAHPGQGFFGSYNEQFF. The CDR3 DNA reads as TGCGCCAGCAGTGCGCACCCGGGACAGGGATTTTTTGGGTCCTACAATGAGCAGTTCTTC.